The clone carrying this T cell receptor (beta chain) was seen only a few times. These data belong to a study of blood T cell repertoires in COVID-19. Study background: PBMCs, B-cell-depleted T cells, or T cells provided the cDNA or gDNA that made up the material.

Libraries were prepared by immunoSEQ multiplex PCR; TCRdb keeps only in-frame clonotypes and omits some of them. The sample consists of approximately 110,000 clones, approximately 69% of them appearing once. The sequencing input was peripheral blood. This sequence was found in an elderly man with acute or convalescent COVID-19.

CDR3 protein: CASSLWGEVNTEAFF. The CDR3 nucleotides are TGTGCCAGCAGTTTATGGGGGGAGGTTAACACTGAAGCTTTCTTT. The V and J genes are TRBV28 and TRBJ1-1; maybe TRBD1 (5 bases). This CDR3 is built from 15 residues. Between the trimmed V and J ends, which lost 0 bases and 2 bases, there was a span of 10 bases. The germline gives CDR1 MDHEN, CDR2 SYDVKM.